Below are 2 T cell receptor beta chains sequenced from a single sample in a study of Tregs in tolerant kidney transplant recipients (dated by TCRdb to about 2019). Reading the label with the study, this specimen's time point is: blood sample drawn before combined kidney and bone marrow transplant. Library preparation used the immunoSEQ multiplex PCR assay. Here the immuneACCESS table is served through TCRdb, limited to in-frame sequences with V and J called. Missing clones are a known gap in these copies; in checked studies unresolved V genes cover under half, and the rest lacks a known reason. Per the sample table, the count is around 48,000 clones. The top ten clonotypes cover around 0.88% of the sample. The sample here was CD4+ T cells from blood, taken before the transplant. Every receptor here comes from a human donor who received a combined kidney and bone marrow transplant.

As to this clone: The read ends 3 residues shy of where the CDR3 ends; the end is completed using the germline J gene. This chain links TRBV20-1 with TRBJ2-7, with 8 bases matching TRBD1. Trimming took 0 bases from V and 2 from J; bases not matched to a gene: 9. The CDR3 totals 16 residues. Looked up from germline, CDR1 is DFQATT and CDR2 is SNEGSKA (reference sequence). The DNA read from the CDR3 is TGCAGTGCTAGAGACGCCGGGACAGGACCACCCTACGAG. This encodes CSARDAGTGPPYE. The full CDR3 protein reads CSARDAGTGPPYEQYF.

Points on this clone: The sequenced fragment ends 3 residues before the CDR3 boundary, so the rest is inferred from the germline J gene. The chain combines TRBV20-1 with TRBJ2-7; 7 bases match TRBD2. Germline loops: CDR1 DFQATT, CDR2 SNEGSKA (reference sequence). The length of the CDR3 is 15 residues. The J segment lost 2 bases and the V segment lost 3 bases, leaving 10 bases of the junction unmatched. The CDR3 DNA, read in part, is TGCAGTGCTAGTGGTTGGGGGGGATGGGCCTACGAG. As protein: CSASGWGGWAYE. The entire CDR3 protein is CSASGWGGWAYEQYF.